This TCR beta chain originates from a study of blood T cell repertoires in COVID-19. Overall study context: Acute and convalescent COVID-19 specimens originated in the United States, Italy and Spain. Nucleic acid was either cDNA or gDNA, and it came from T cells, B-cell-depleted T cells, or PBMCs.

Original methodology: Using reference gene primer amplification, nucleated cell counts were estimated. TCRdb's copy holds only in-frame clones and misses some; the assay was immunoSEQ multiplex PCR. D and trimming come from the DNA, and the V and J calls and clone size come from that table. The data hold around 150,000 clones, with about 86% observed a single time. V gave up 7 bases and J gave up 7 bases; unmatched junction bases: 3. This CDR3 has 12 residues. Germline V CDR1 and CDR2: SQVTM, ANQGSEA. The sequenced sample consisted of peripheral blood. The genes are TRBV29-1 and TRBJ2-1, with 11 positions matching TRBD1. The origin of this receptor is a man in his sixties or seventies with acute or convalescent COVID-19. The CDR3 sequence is CSAGTGGNEQFF. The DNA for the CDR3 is TGCAGCGCCGGGACAGGGGGTAATGAGCAGTTCTTC.